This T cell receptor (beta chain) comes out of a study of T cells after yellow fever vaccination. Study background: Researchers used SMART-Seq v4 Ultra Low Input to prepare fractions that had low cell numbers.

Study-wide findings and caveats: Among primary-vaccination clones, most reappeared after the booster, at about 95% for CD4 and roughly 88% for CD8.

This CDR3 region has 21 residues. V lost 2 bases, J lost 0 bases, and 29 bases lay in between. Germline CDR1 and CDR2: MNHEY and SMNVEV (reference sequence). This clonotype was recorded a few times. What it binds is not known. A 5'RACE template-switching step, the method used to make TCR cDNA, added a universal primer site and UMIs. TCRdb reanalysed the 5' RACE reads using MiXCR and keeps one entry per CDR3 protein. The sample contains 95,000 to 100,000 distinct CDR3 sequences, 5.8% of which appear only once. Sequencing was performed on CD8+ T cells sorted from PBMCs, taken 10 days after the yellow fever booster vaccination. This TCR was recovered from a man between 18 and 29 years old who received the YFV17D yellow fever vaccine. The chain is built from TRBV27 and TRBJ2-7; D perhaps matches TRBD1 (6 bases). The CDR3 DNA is TGTGCCAGCAGTTTAAGGGAAGCAGGGGACGTTTCCTTAAAGAGCTCCTACGAGCAGTACTTC. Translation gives CASSLREAGDVSLKSSYEQYF.